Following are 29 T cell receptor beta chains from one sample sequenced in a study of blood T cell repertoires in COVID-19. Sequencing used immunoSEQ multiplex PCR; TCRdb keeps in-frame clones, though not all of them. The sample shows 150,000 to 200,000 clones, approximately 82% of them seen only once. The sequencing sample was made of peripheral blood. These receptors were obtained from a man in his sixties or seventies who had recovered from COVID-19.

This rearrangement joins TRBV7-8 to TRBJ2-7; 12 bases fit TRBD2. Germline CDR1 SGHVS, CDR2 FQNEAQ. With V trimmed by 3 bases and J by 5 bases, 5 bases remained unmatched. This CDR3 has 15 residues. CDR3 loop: CASSFLAGGPHEQYF. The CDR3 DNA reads TGTGCCAGCAGCTTCCTAGCGGGAGGGCCTCACGAGCAGTACTTC.

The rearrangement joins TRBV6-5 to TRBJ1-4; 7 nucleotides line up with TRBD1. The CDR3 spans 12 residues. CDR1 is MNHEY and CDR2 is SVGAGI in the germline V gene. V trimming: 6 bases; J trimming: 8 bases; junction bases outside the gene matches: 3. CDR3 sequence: CASRRGREKLFF. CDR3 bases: TGTGCCAGCAGGAGGGGGCGGGAAAAACTGTTTTTT.

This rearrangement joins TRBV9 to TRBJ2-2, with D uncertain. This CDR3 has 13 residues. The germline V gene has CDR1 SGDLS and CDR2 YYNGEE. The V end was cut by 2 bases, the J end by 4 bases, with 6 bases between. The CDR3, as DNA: TGTGCCAGCAGCGTTCTCGTCACCGGGGAGCTGTTTTTT. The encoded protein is CASSVLVTGELFF.

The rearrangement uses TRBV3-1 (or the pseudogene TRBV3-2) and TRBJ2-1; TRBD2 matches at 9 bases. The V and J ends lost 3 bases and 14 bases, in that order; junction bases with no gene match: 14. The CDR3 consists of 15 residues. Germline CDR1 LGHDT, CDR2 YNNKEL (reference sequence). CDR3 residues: CASSQSGSGSERKFF. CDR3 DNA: TGTGCCAGCAGCCAGTCTGGTAGCGGGAGTGAACGGAAGTTCTTC.

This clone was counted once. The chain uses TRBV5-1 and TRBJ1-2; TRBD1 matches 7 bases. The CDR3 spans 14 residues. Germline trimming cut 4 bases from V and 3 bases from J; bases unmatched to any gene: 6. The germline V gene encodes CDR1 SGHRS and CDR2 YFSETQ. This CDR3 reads CASSSRQGDYGYTF. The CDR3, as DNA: TGCGCCAGCAGCAGTAGACAGGGAGACTATGGCTACACCTTC.

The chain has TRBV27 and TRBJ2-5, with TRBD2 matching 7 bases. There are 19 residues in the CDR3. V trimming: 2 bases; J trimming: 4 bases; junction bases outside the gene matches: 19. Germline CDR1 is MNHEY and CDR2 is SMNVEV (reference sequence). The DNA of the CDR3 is TGTGCCAGCAGTTTAGCTGGGGGGGGAACTTTCTCTAATCGAGAGACCCAGTACTTC. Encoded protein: CASSLAGGGTFSNRETQYF.

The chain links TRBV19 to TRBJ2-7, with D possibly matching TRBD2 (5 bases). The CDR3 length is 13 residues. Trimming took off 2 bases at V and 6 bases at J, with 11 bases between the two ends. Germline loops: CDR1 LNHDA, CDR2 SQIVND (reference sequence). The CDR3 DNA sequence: TGTGCCAGTAGTATACTCGTCCGGGGCGAGCAGTACTTC. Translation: CASSILVRGEQYF.

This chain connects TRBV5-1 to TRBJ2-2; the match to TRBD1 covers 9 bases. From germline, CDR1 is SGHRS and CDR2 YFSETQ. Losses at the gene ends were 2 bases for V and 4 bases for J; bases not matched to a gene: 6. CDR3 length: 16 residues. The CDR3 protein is CASSFTGQGTTGELFF. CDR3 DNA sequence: TGCGCCAGCAGCTTCACCGGACAGGGGACCACCGGGGAGCTGTTTTTT.

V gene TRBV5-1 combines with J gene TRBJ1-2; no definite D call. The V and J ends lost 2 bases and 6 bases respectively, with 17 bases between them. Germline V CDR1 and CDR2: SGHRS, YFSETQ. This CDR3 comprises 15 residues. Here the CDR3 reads CASSLGGQTTDGYTF. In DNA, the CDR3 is TGCGCCAGCAGCTTAGGCGGGCAGACGACGGATGGCTACACCTTC.

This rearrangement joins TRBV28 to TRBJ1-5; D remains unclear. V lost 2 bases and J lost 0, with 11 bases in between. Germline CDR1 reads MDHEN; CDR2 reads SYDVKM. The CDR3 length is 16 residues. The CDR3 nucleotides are TGTGCCAGCAGTTTAGCAGTAACATATAGCAATCAGCCCCAGCATTTT. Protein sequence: CASSLAVTYSNQPQHF.

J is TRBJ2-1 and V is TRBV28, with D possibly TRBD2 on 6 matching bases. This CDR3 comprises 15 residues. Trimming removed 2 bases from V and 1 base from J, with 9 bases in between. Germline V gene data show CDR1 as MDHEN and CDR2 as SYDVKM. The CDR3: CASSLGGRSYNEQFF. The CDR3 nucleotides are TGTGCCAGCAGTTTAGGAGGGAGGTCCTACAATGAGCAGTTCTTC.

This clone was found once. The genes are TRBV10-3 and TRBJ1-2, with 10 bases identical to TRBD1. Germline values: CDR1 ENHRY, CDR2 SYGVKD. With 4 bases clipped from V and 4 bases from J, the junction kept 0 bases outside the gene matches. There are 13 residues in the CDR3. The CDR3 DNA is TGTGCCATCAGTGGGACAGGGGGCTATGGCTACACCTTC. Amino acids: CAISGTGGYGYTF.

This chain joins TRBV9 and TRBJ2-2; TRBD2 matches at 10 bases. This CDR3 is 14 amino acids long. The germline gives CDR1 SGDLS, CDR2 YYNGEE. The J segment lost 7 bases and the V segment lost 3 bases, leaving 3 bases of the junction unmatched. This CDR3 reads CASSGSGRVGELFF. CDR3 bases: TGTGCCAGCAGCGGCAGCGGGAGGGTCGGGGAGCTGTTTTTT.

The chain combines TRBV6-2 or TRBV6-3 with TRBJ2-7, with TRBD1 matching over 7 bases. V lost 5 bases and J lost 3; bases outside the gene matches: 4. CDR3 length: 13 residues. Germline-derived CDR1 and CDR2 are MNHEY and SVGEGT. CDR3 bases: TGTGCCAGCAGTACGGGGACAGACTACGAGCAGTACTTC. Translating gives CASSTGTDYEQYF.

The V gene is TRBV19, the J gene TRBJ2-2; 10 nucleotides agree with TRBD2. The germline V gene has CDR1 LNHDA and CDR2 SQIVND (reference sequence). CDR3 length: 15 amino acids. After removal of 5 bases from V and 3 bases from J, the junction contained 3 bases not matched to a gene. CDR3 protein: CASSRGLADTGELFF. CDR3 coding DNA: TGTGCCAGTAGTCGTGGACTAGCGGACACCGGGGAGCTGTTTTTT.

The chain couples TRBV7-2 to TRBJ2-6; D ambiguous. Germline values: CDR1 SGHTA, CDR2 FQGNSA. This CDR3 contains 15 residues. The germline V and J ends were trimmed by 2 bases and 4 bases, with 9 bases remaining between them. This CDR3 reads CASSLFSSGANVLTF. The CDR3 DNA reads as TGTGCCAGCAGCTTATTCTCCTCCGGGGCCAACGTCCTGACTTTC. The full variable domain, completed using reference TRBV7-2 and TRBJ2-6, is GAGVSQSPSNKVTEKGKDVELRCDPISGHTALYWYRQSLGQGLEFLIYFQGNSAPDKSGLPSDRFSAERTGGSVSTLTIQRTQQEDSAVYLCASSLFSSGANVLTFGAGSRLTVL.

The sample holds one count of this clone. The CDR3 protein is CASSGVPGETQYF. CDR3 nucleotide sequence: TGTGCCAGCAGTGGGGTTCCGGGGGAGACCCAGTACTTC. This sequence joins TRBV2 and TRBJ2-5; D is perhaps TRBD2 (5 bases). The length of the CDR3 is 13 residues. V lost 4 bases and J 5 bases, leaving 11 bases between the germline ends. From germline, CDR1 is SNHLY and CDR2 FYNNEI.

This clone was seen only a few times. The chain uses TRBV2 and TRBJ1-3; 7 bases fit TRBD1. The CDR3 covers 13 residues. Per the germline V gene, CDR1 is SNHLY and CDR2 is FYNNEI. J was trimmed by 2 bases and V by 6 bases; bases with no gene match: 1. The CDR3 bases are TGTGCCAGCAGAAGGGGGCCTGGAAACACCATATATTTT. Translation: CASRRGPGNTIYF.

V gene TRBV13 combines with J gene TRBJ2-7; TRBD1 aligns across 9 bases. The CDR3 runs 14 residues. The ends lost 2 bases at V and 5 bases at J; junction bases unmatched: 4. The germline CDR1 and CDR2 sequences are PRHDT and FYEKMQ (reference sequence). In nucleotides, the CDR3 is TGTGCCAGCAGCTTATGGGGACAGGGTAACGAGCAGTACTTC. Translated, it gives CASSLWGQGNEQYF.

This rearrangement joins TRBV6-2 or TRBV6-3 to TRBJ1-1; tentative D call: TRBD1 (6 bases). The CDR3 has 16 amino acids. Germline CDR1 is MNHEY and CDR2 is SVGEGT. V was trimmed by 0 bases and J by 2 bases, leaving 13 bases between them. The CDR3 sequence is CASSYSMTGINTEAFF. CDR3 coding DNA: TGTGCCAGCAGTTACTCTATGACAGGCATCAACACTGAAGCTTTCTTT.

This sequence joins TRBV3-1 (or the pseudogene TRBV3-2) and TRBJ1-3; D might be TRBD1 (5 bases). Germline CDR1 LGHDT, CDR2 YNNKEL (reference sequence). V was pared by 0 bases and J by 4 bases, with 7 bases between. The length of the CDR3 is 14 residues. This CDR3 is CASSQDAGGNTIYF. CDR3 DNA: TGTGCCAGCAGCCAAGATGCAGGGGGAAACACCATATATTTT.

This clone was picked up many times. The CDR3 sequence is CAISSRQGGDEKLFF. The CDR3 DNA is TGTGCCATCAGTTCCCGACAGGGCGGGGATGAAAAACTGTTTTTT. This chain links TRBV10-3 with TRBJ1-4; 7 nucleotides align to TRBD1. The V gene end was trimmed by 5 bases and the J gene end by 6 bases; junction bases not matched to a gene: 9. In germline, CDR1 is ENHRY, CDR2 SYGVKD. There are 15 residues in the CDR3.

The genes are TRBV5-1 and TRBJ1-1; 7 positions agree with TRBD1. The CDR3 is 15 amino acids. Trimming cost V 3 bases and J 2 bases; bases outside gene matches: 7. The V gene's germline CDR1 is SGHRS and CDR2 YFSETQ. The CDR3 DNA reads TGCGCCAGCAGCTCGACAGGGTCCCCCAACACTGAAGCTTTCTTT. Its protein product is CASSSTGSPNTEAFF.

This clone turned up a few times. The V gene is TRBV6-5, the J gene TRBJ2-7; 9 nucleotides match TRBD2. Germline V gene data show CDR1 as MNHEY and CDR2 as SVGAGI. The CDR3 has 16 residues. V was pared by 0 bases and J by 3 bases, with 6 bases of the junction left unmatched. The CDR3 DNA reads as TGTGCCAGCAGTTACTCGACTAGCGGATTGAACTACGAGCAGTACTTC. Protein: CASSYSTSGLNYEQYF.

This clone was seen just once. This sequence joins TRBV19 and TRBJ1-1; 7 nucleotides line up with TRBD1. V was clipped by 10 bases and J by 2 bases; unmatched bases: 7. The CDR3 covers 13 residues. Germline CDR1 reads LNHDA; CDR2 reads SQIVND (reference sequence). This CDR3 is CATTGQKNTEAFF. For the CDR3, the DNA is TGTGCCACCACGGGACAGAAAAACACTGAAGCTTTCTTT.

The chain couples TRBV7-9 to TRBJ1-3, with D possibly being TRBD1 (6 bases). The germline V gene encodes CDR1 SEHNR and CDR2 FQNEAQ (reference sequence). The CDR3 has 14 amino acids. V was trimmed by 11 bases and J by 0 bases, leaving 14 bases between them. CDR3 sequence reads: CACRQDISGNTIYF. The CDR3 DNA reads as TGTGCCTGTAGACAGGACATCTCTGGAAACACCATATATTTT.

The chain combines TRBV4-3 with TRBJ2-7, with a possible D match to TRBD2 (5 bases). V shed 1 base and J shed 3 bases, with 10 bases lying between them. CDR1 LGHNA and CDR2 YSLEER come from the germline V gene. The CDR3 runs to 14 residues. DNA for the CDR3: TGCGCCAGCAGCCAAGCATACCGGGGCTACGAGCAGTACTTC. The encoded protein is CASSQAYRGYEQYF.

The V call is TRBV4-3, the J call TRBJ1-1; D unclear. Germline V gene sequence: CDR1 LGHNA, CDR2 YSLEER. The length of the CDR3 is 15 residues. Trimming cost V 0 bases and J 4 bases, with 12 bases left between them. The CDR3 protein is CASSQEAAPGTEAFF. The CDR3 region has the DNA TGCGCCAGCAGCCAAGAGGCAGCCCCGGGCACTGAAGCTTTCTTT.

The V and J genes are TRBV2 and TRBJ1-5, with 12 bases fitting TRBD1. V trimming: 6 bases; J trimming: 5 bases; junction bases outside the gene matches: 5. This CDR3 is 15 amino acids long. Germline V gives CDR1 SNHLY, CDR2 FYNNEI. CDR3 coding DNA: TGTGCCAGCAGAGGGACAGGGGGCGTAGATCAGCCCCAGCATTTT. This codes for CASRGTGGVDQPQHF.